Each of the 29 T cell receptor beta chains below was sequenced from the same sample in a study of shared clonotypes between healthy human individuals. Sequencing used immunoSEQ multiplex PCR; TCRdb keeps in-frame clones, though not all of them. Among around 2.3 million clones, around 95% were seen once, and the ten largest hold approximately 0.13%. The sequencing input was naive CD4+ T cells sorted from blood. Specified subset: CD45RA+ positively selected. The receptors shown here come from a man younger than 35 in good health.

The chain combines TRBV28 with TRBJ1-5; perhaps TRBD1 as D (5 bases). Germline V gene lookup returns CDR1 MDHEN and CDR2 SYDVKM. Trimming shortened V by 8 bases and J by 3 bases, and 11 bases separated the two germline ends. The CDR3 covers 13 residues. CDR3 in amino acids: CASYRDPNQPQHF. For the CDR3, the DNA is TGTGCCAGCTATAGGGACCCCAATCAGCCCCAGCATTTT.

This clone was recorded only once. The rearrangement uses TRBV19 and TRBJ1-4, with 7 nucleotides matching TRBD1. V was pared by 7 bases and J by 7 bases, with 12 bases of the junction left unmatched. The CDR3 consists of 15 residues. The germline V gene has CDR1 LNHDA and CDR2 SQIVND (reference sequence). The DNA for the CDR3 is TGTGCCAGTATTCCAACCGGGACAGCGGCTGAAAAACTGTTTTTT. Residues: CASIPTGTAAEKLFF. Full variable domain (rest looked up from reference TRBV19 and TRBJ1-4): DGGITQSPKYLFRKEGQNVTLSCEQNLNHDAMYWYRQDPGQGLRLIYYSQIVNDFQKGDIAEGYSVSREKKESFPLTVTSAQKNPTAFYLCASIPTGTAAEKLFFGSGTQLSVL.

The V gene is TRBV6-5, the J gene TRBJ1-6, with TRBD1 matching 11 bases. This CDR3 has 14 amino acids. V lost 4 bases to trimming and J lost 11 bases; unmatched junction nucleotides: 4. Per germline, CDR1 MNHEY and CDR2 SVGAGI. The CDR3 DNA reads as TGTGCCAGCAGTTGGGGACAGGGGGAAGCACCCCTCCACTTT. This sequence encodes CASSWGQGEAPLHF.

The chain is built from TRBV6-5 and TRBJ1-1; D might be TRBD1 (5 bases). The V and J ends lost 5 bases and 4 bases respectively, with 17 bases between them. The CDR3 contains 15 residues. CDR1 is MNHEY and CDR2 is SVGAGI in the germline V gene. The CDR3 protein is CASSVGERRGTEAFF. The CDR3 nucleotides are TGTGCCAGCAGTGTAGGGGAACGACGCGGCACTGAAGCTTTCTTT.

This chain's CDR3 is CASRTTGSSFLYGYTF. Here the CDR3 DNA reads TGTGCCAGCAGAACAACAGGGTCCTCGTTCCTCTATGGCTACACCTTC. V usage is TRBV2 and J usage is TRBJ1-2, with D perhaps matching TRBD1 (6 bases). Deletions cut 6 bases from V and 4 bases from J, with 21 bases between. CDR1 and CDR2 (germline): SNHLY, FYNNEI. CDR3 length: 16 amino acids. The full variable domain, completed using reference TRBV2 and TRBJ1-2, is EPEVTQTPSHQVTQMGQEVILRCVPISNHLYFYWYRQILGQKVEFLVSFYNNEISEKSEIFDDQFSVERPDGSNFTLKIRSTKLEDSAMYFCASRTTGSSFLYGYTFGSGTRLTVV.

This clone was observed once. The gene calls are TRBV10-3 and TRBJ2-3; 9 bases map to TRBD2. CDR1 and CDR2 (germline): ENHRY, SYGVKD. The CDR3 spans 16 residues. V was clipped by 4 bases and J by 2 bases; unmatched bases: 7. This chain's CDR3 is CAISGGAGGLTDTQYF. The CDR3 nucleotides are TGTGCCATCAGTGGAGGAGCGGGGGGCCTCACAGATACGCAGTATTTT.

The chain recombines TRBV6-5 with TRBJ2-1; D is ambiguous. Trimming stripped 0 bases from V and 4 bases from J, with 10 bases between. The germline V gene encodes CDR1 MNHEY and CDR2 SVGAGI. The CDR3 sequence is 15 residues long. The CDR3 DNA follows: TGTGCCAGCAGTTACTCGATTGGGCCGTACAATGAGCAGTTCTTC. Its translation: CASSYSIGPYNEQFF.

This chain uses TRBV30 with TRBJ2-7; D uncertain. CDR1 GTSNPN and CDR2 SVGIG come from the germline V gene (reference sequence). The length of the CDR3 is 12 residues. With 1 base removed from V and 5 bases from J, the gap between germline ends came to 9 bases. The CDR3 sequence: CAWSGIVNEQYF. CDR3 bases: TGTGCCTGGAGTGGTATTGTCAACGAGCAGTACTTC. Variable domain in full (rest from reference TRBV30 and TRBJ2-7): SQTIHQWPATLVQPVGSPLSLECTVEGTSNPNLYWYRQAAGRGLQLLFYSVGIGQISSEVPQNLSASRPQDRQFILSSKKLLLSDSGFYLCAWSGIVNEQYFGPGTRLTVT.

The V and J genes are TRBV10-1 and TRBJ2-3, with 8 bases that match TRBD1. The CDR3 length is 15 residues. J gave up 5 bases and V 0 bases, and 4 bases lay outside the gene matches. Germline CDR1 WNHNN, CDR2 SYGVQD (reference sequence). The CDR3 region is CASSESRRGQDTQYF. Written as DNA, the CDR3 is TGCGCCAGCAGTGAGTCGCGCAGGGGGCAAGATACGCAGTATTTT.

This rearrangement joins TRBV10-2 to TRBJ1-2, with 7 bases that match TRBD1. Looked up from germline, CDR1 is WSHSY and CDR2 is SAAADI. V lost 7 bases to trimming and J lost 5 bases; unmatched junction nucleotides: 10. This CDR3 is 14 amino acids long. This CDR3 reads CASNSDREGYGYTF. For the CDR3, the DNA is TGCGCCAGCAACTCTGACAGGGAAGGTTATGGCTACACCTTC.

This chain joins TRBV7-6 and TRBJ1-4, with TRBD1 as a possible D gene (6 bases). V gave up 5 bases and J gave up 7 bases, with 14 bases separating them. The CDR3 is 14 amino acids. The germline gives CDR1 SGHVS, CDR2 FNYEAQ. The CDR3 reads CASSRGGRTEKLFF. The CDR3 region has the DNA TGTGCCAGCAGCAGGGGGGGGCGGACTGAAAAACTGTTTTTT.

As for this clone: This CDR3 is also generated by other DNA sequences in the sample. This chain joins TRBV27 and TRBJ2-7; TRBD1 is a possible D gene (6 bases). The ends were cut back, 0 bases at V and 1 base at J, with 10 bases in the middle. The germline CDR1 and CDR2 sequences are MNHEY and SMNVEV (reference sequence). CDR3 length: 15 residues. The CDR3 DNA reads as TGTGCCAGCAGTTTATCGCCAACAGGGTCCTACGAGCAGTACTTC. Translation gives CASSLSPTGSYEQYF.

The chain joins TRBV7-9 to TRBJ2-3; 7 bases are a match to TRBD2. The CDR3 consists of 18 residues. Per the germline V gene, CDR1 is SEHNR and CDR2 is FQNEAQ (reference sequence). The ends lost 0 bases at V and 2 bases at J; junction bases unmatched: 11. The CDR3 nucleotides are TGTGCCAGCAGCTTAGCCCCTATGGGAGGGCTTACCACAGATACGCAGTATTTT. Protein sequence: CASSLAPMGGLTTDTQYF.

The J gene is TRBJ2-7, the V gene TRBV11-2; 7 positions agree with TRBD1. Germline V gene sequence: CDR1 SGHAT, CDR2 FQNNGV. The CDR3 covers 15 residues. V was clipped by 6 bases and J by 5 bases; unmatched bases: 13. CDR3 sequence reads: CASRTRPTGNHEQYF. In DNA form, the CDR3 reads TGTGCCAGCAGAACCCGGCCGACAGGGAACCACGAGCAGTACTTC.

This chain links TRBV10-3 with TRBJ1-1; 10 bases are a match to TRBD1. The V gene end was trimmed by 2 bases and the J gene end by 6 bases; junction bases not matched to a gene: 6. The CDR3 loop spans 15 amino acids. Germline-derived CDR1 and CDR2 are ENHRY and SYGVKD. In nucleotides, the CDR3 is TGTGCCATCAGTGAGAGCGACAGGGGGCATTCTGAAGCTTTCTTT. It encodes CAISESDRGHSEAFF.

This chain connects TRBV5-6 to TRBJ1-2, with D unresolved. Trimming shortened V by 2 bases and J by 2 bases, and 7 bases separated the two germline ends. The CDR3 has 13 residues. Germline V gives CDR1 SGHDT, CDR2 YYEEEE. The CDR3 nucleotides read TGTGCCAGCAGCTTATCCGGGAACTATGGCTACACCTTC. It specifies CASSLSGNYGYTF.

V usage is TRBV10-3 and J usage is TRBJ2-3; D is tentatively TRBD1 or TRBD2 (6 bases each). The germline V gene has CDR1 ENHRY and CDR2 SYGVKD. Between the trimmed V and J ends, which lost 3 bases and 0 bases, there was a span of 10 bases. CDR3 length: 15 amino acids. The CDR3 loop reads CAISDRGTSTDTQYF. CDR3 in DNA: TGTGCCATCAGTGATAGGGGGACTAGCACAGATACGCAGTATTTT.

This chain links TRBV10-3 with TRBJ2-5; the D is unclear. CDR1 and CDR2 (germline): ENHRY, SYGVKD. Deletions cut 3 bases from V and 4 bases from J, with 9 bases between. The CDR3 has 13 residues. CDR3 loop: CAISDLWGETQYF. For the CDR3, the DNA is TGTGCCATCAGTGACTTGTGGGGAGAGACCCAGTACTTC.

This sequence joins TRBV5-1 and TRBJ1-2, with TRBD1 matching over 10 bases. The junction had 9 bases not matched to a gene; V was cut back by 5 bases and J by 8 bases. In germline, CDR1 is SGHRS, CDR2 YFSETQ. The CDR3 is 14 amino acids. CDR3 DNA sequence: TGCGCCAGCAGTACTGAGACAGGGGGCATCGGCTACACCTTC. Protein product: CASSTETGGIGYTF.

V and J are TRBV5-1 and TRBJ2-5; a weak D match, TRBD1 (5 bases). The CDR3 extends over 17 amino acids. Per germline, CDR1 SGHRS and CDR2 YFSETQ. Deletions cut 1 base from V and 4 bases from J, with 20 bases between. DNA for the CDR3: TGCGCCAGCAGCTTGCTGGCAGGGAATAATGTCGGAGAGACCCAGTACTTC. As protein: CASSLLAGNNVGETQYF. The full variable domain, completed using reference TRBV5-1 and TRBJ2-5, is KAGVTQTPRYLIKTRGQQVTLSCSPISGHRSVSWYQQTPGQGLQFLFEYFSETQRNKGNFPGRFSGRQFSNSRSEMNVSTLELGDSALYLCASSLLAGNNVGETQYFGPGTRLLVL.

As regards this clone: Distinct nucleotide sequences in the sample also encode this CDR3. Here the CDR3 reads CASSEEVYEQYF. DNA for the CDR3: TGTGCCAGCAGTGAGGAGGTCTACGAGCAGTACTTC. The V gene is TRBV2, the J gene TRBJ2-7; weak D call: TRBD2 (5 bases). Per the germline V gene, CDR1 is SNHLY and CDR2 is FYNNEI. V dropped 3 bases and J dropped 3 bases, with 6 bases sitting between them. The CDR3 consists of 12 residues. Based on the CDR3 plus reference TRBV2 and TRBJ2-7, the full variable domain is EPEVTQTPSHQVTQMGQEVILRCVPISNHLYFYWYRQILGQKVEFLVSFYNNEISEKSEIFDDQFSVERPDGSNFTLKIRSTKLEDSAMYFCASSEEVYEQYFGPGTRLTVT.

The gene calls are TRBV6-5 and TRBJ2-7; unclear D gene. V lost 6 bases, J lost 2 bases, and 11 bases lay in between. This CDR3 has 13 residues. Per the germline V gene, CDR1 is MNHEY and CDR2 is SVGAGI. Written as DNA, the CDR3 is TGTGCCAGCAGGCCCCTGCCCACCTACGAGCAGTACTTC. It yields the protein CASRPLPTYEQYF.

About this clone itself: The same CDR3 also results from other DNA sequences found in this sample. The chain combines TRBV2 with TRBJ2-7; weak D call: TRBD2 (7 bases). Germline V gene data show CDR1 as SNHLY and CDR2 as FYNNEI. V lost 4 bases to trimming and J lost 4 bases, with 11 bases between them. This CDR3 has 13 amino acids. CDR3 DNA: TGTGCCAGCAGTGTTCGGGGGGCGTACGAGCAGTACTTC. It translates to CASSVRGAYEQYF.

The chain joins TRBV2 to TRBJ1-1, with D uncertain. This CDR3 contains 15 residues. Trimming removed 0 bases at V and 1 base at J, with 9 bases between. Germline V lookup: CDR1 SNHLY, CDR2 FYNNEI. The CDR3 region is CASSEAKRRNTEAFF. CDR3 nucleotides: TGTGCCAGCAGTGAAGCGAAGAGACGGAACACTGAAGCTTTCTTT. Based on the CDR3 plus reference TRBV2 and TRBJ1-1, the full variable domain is EPEVTQTPSHQVTQMGQEVILRCVPISNHLYFYWYRQILGQKVEFLVSFYNNEISEKSEIFDDQFSVERPDGSNFTLKIRSTKLEDSAMYFCASSEAKRRNTEAFFGQGTRLTVV.

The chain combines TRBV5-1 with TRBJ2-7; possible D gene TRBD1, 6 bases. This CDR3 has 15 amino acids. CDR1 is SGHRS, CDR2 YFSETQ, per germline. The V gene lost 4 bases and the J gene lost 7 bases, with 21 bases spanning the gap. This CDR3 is CASSKGQTQAWEQYF. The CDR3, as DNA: TGCGCCAGCAGCAAAGGACAGACCCAGGCTTGGGAGCAGTACTTC.

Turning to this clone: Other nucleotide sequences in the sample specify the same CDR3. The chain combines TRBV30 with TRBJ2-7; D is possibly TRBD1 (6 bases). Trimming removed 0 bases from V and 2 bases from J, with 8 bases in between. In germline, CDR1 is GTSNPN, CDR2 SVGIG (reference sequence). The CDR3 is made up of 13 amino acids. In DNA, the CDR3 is TGTGCCTGGAGTGTACAGGGACCCTACGAGCAGTACTTC. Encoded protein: CAWSVQGPYEQYF.

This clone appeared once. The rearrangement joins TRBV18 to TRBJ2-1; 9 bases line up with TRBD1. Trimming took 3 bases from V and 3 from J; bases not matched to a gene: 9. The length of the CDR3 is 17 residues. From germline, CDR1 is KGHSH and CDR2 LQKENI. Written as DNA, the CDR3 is TGTGCCAGCTCACCCGGGACAGGGTTACGTGTCTACAATGAGCAGTTCTTC. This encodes CASSPGTGLRVYNEQFF.

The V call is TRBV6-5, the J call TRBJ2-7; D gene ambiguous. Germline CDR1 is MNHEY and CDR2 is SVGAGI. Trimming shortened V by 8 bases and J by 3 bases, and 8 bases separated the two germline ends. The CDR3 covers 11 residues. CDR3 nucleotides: TGTGCCAGCGAGTCCCACTACGAGCAGTACTTC. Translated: CASESHYEQYF.

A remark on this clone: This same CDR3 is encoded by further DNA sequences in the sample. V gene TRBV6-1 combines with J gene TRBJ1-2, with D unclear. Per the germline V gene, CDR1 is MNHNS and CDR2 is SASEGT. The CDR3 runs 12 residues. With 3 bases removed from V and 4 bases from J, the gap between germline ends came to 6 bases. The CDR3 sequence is CASSDRVYGYTF. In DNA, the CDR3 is TGTGCCAGCAGTGACAGAGTCTATGGCTACACCTTC.